Included here is one T cell receptor beta chain sequence, with context. Its cognate antigen is unknown. This entry belongs to a study of graft-versus-host responses after intestinal transplantation. Study at large: Anti-thymocyte globulin induction, then tacrolimus and steroids for two to four years, went to all recipients.

Regarding the study as a whole: Declining HvG levels early post-transplant were linked to peak circulating GvH clone levels.

Repertoires were generated with immunoSEQ multiplex PCR, while TCRdb's copy carries only in-frame clones and drops some. The sample holds under 150,000 clones, 90% seen once. The length of the CDR3 is 14 residues. The V and J ends lost 0 bases and 7 bases respectively, with 10 bases between them. In germline, CDR1 is SGHNT, CDR2 YYREEE (reference sequence). The TCR comes from a human donor who received an intestinal transplant. The chain uses TRBV5-4 and TRBJ2-2, with D possibly matching TRBD1 (6 bases). The sequencing here drew on unstimulated CD4+ T cells sorted from spleen or lymph node cells, taken before intestinal transplant. CDR3 protein: CASSLVQGFGELFF. The CDR3 DNA follows: TGTGCCAGCAGCTTGGTTCAGGGGTTCGGGGAGCTGTTTTTT. The whole variable domain, remainder taken from reference TRBV5-4 and TRBJ2-2, is ETGVTQSPTHLIKTRGQQVTLRCSSQSGHNTVSWYQQALGQGPQFIFQYYREEENGRGNFPPRFSGLQFPNYSSELNVNALELDDSALYLCASSLVQGFGELFFGEGSRLTVL.